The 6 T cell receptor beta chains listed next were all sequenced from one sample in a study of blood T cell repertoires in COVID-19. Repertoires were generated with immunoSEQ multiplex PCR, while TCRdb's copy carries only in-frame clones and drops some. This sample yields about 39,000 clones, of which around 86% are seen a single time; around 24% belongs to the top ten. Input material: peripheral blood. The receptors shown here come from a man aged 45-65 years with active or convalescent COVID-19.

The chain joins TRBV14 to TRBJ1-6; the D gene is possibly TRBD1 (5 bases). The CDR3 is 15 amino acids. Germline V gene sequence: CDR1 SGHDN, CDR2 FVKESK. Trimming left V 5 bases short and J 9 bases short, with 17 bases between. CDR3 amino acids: CASSGLGEGGSPLHF. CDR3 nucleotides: TGTGCCAGCAGCGGACTGGGGGAGGGTGGTTCACCCCTCCACTTT.

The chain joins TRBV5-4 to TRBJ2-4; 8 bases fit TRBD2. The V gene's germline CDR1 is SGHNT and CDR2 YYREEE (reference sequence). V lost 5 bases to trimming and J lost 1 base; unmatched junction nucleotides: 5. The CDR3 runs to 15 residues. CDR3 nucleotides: TGTGCCAGCAGTTACCAGCGGGAGGCCAAAAACATTCAGTACTTC. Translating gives CASSYQREAKNIQYF.

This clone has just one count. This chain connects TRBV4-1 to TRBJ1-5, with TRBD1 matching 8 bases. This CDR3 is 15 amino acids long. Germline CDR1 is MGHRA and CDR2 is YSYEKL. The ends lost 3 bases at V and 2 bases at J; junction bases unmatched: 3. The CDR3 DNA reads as TGCGCCAGCAGCCAGACAGGGGCTGGCAATCAGCCCCAGCATTTT. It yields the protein CASSQTGAGNQPQHF.

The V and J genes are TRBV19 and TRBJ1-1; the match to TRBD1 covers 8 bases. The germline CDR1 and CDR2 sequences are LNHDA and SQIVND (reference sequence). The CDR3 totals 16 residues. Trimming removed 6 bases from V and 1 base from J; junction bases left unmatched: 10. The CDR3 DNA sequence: TGTGCCAGTAGGCTCTTCTCAGGGGGCCAGAACACTGAAGCTTTCTTT. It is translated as CASRLFSGGQNTEAFF. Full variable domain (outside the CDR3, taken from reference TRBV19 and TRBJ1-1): DGGITQSPKYLFRKEGQNVTLSCEQNLNHDAMYWYRQDPGQGLRLIYYSQIVNDFQKGDIAEGYSVSREKKESFPLTVTSAQKNPTAFYLCASRLFSGGQNTEAFFGQGTRLTVV.

The DNA of the CDR3 is TGTGCCACCAGCAGGACTACCAGGACAACTAATGAAAAACTGTTTTTT. As protein: CATSRTTRTTNEKLFF. This chain connects TRBV15 to TRBJ1-4; D gene uncertain. V gave up 3 bases and J gave up 0 bases, with 11 bases separating them. Germline assignment: CDR1 LNHNV and CDR2 YYDKDF (reference sequence). The length of the CDR3 is 16 residues.

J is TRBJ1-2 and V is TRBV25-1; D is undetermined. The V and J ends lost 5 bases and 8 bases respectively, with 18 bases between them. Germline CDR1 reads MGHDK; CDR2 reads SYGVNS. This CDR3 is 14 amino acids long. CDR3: CASSSDPFGSGYTF. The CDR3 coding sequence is TGTGCCAGCAGTTCCGATCCGTTTGGGAGCGGCTACACCTTC.